This T cell receptor (beta chain) was captured by sequencing in a study of naive CD8 T cells in extremely preterm neonates. This clone came up once. As yet, its antigen is unknown. Whole-study findings and limits: Shared CDR3 nucleotide sequences: preterm 2.5% to 3%, term 0.3% to 0.5%, children 0.025% to 0.035%, adults around 0.0096%. Relative to older groups, preterm infants had shorter, less trimmed CDR3s with fewer N additions.

Samples were taken at extremely preterm deliveries at roughly 23-28 weeks of gestation. Sorted naive CD8+ T cell numbers ranged ~19,000 to ~110,000. The length of the CDR3 is 14 residues. CDR1 and CDR2 (germline): MNHEY, SVGAGI. The V segment lost 2 bases and the J segment 4 bases; nucleotides outside the gene matches: 0. The repertoire was sequenced with immunoSEQ multiplex PCR; TCRdb's copy has only in-frame clones and lacks some. Seen here are tens of thousands of clones, approximately 88% observed once, and the top ten hold approximately 1%. The specimen was naive CD8+ T cells from cord blood. This rearrangement joins TRBV6-5 to TRBJ2-1; 9 bases fit TRBD1. This TCR was recovered from a boy who was born preterm. CDR3 sequence reads: CASSYGTGYNEQFF. The CDR3 coding sequence is TGTGCCAGCAGTTACGGGACAGGGTACAATGAGCAGTTCTTC.